Listed below are T cell receptor beta chains from one sample, sequenced in a study of blood T cell repertoires in COVID-19. Sequencing was performed with immunoSEQ multiplex PCR; in TCRdb, only in-frame clones are kept and a portion is missing. Of about 58,000 clones in the sample, 80% to 85% were seen once. Sample: peripheral blood. These receptor sequences come from an elderly man with COVID-19, enrolled during active disease. CDR3s include the opening cysteine and the closing phenylalanine or tryptophan. D genes are given only for firm matches. Only part of the rows carry a size: once, few, many, or a class if the clone is expanded.

d_gene: .; j_gene: TRBJ2-1; abundance: .; v_gene: TRBV11-2; CDR3aa: CASSLGGVSYNEQFF; CDR3nt: TGTGCCAGCAGCTTAGGGGGGGTCTCCTACAATGAGCAGTTCTTC
d_gene: .; j_gene: TRBJ2-2; abundance: .; v_gene: TRBV4-3; CDR3aa: CASSQVGGPGELFF; CDR3nt: TGCGCCAGCAGCCAAGTGGGAGGTCCCGGGGAGCTGTTTTTT
d_gene: TRBD2; j_gene: TRBJ2-1; abundance: .; v_gene: TRBV24-1; CDR3aa: CATSDLRLAGVQQFF; CDR3nt: TGTGCCACCAGTGATTTGAGACTAGCGGGAGTCCAACAGTTCTTC
d_gene: .; j_gene: TRBJ2-5; abundance: .; v_gene: TRBV19; CDR3aa: CASSINRQETQYF; CDR3nt: TGTGCCAGTAGTATAAACAGGCAAGAGACCCAGTACTTC
d_gene: TRBD1; j_gene: TRBJ1-5; abundance: few; v_gene: TRBV7-2; CDR3aa: CASSLEPGQGAKQPQHF; CDR3nt: TGTGCCAGCAGCCTAGAGCCGGGACAGGGGGCCAAACAGCCCCAGCATTTT
d_gene: .; j_gene: TRBJ2-5; abundance: once; v_gene: TRBV29-1; CDR3aa: CSVRGAEKTQYF; CDR3nt: TGCAGCGTTCGCGGGGCCGAAAAGACCCAGTACTTC
d_gene: TRBD1; j_gene: TRBJ1-4; abundance: .; v_gene: TRBV7-9; CDR3aa: CASSLGDRSNEKLFF; CDR3nt: TGTGCCAGCAGCTTAGGGGACAGAAGTAATGAAAAACTGTTTTTT
d_gene: TRBD1; j_gene: TRBJ1-5; abundance: .; v_gene: TRBV7-2; CDR3aa: CATGTARNQPQHF; CDR3nt: TGTGCCACCGGGACAGCTCGCAATCAGCCCCAGCATTTT
d_gene: TRBD1; j_gene: TRBJ1-2; abundance: few; v_gene: TRBV6-6; CDR3aa: CASSYNDGGTGGAGTF; CDR3nt: TGTGCCAGCAGTTACAACGACGGCGGGACAGGGGGCGCGGGAACCTTC
d_gene: TRBD2; j_gene: TRBJ2-1; abundance: once; v_gene: TRBV19; CDR3aa: CASKDTGRNEQFF; CDR3nt: TGTGCCAGTAAGGATACCGGGAGGAATGAGCAGTTCTTC
d_gene: .; j_gene: TRBJ2-2; abundance: .; v_gene: TRBV5-1; CDR3aa: CASSFFAGIGTGELFF; CDR3nt: TGCGCCAGCAGCTTTTTCGCGGGGATTGGCACCGGGGAGCTGTTTTTT
d_gene: TRBD1; j_gene: TRBJ1-1; abundance: once; v_gene: TRBV19; CDR3aa: CASSPGQGMSAFF; CDR3nt: TGTGCCAGTAGCCCTGGACAGGGGATGTCAGCTTTCTTT
d_gene: TRBD1; j_gene: TRBJ1-1; abundance: .; v_gene: TRBV19; CDR3aa: CASSLTTGEAFF; CDR3nt: TGTGCCAGTAGTTTAACGACAGGGGAGGCTTTCTTT
d_gene: TRBD1; j_gene: TRBJ1-1; abundance: few; v_gene: TRBV30; CDR3aa: CAWIRDRAMNTEAFF; CDR3nt: TGTGCCTGGATCCGGGACAGGGCCATGAACACTGAAGCTTTCTTT
d_gene: .; j_gene: TRBJ2-3; abundance: once; v_gene: TRBV19; CDR3aa: CASSMYSGTDTQYF; CDR3nt: TGTGCCAGTAGTATGTATAGCGGCACAGATACGCAGTATTTT
d_gene: .; j_gene: TRBJ1-2; abundance: .; v_gene: TRBV21-1; CDR3aa: CASRIGTGEDGYTF; CDR3nt: TGTGCCAGCAGGATTGGGACAGGGGAGGATGGCTACACCTTC
d_gene: .; j_gene: TRBJ2-2; abundance: once; v_gene: TRBV5-8; CDR3aa: CASSPRVTGELFF; CDR3nt: TGTGCCAGCAGCCCCAGGGTTACCGGGGAGCTGTTTTTT
d_gene: TRBD1; j_gene: TRBJ1-5; abundance: .; v_gene: TRBV19; CDR3aa: CASSIFRGDQPQHF; CDR3nt: TGTGCCAGTAGTATATTCAGGGGGGATCAGCCCCAGCATTTT
d_gene: TRBD1; j_gene: TRBJ1-2; abundance: .; v_gene: TRBV24-1; CDR3aa: CATSDPGQGYGYTF; CDR3nt: TGTGCCACCAGTGATCCGGGACAGGGGTATGGCTACACCTTC
d_gene: TRBD2; j_gene: TRBJ2-3; abundance: .; v_gene: TRBV7-9; CDR3aa: CASERGWDTDTQYF; CDR3nt: TGTGCCAGTGAGCGGGGGTGGGACACAGATACGCAGTATTTT
d_gene: TRBD2; j_gene: TRBJ2-7; abundance: .; v_gene: TRBV11-3; CDR3aa: CASSPSGGQGYEQYF; CDR3nt: TGTGCCAGCAGCCCCAGCGGGGGGCAGGGCTACGAGCAGTACTTC
d_gene: TRBD2; j_gene: TRBJ2-7; abundance: few; v_gene: TRBV4-3; CDR3aa: CASSLEAGGDYEQYF; CDR3nt: TGCGCCAGCAGCCTCGAAGCGGGGGGGGACTACGAGCAGTACTTC
d_gene: TRBD1; j_gene: TRBJ1-2; abundance: .; v_gene: TRBV5-6; CDR3aa: CASSLAGTGGHGGGYTF; CDR3nt: TGTGCCAGCAGCTTGGCCGGGACAGGGGGCCATGGCGGGGGCTACACCTTC
d_gene: .; j_gene: TRBJ2-1; abundance: .; v_gene: TRBV5-6; CDR3aa: CASSTQGGAYNEQFF; CDR3nt: TGTGCCAGCAGCACCCAGGGCGGGGCCTACAATGAGCAGTTCTTC
d_gene: .; j_gene: TRBJ1-4; abundance: .; v_gene: TRBV7-9; CDR3aa: CASSLGQGNEKLFF; CDR3nt: TGTGCCAGCAGCTTAGGGCAGGGAAATGAAAAACTGTTTTTT
d_gene: TRBD1; j_gene: TRBJ1-4; abundance: .; v_gene: TRBV2; CDR3aa: CASSDATGYEKLFF; CDR3nt: TGTGCCAGCAGTGACGCGACAGGGTATGAAAAACTGTTTTTT
d_gene: .; j_gene: TRBJ1-5; abundance: few; v_gene: TRBV13; CDR3aa: CASSQGQDNQPQHF; CDR3nt: TGTGCCAGCAGTCAGGGGCAGGACAATCAGCCCCAGCATTTT
d_gene: TRBD1; j_gene: TRBJ2-5; abundance: .; v_gene: TRBV5-4; CDR3aa: CASSPQTGISETQYF; CDR3nt: TGTGCCAGCAGCCCCCAGACAGGGATCTCAGAGACCCAGTACTTC
d_gene: .; j_gene: TRBJ2-3; abundance: .; v_gene: TRBV6-1; CDR3aa: CASSEARQLGDTQYF; CDR3nt: TGTGCCAGCAGTGAAGCTCGGCAGCTCGGGGATACGCAGTATTTT
d_gene: TRBD1; j_gene: TRBJ1-6; abundance: once; v_gene: TRBV27; CDR3aa: CASRPAGTGIHPLHF; CDR3nt: TGTGCCAGCAGACCCGCCGGGACAGGGATTCACCCCCTCCACTTT
d_gene: .; j_gene: TRBJ2-5; abundance: .; v_gene: TRBV7-9; CDR3aa: CASSLGHRGETQYF; CDR3nt: TGTGCCAGCAGCTTGGGACACCGAGGGGAGACCCAGTACTTC
d_gene: .; j_gene: TRBJ2-3; abundance: .; v_gene: TRBV7-3; CDR3aa: CASSDGLTQYF; CDR3nt: TGTGCCAGCAGCGATGGACTTACGCAGTATTTT
d_gene: TRBD1; j_gene: TRBJ2-7; abundance: .; v_gene: TRBV11-1; CDR3aa: CASSTRQGSYYEQYF; CDR3nt: TGTGCCAGCAGCACCCGACAGGGGTCGTACTACGAGCAGTACTTC
d_gene: .; j_gene: TRBJ1-1; abundance: .; v_gene: TRBV4-1; CDR3aa: CASSRQENTEAFF; CDR3nt: TGCGCCAGCAGCAGACAGGAGAACACTGAAGCTTTCTTT
d_gene: .; j_gene: TRBJ2-6; abundance: .; v_gene: TRBV4-3; CDR3aa: CASSQPRGGASGANVLTF; CDR3nt: TGCGCCAGCAGCCAGCCAAGGGGGGGGGCCTCTGGGGCCAACGTCCTGACTTTC
d_gene: TRBD1; j_gene: TRBJ1-1; abundance: once; v_gene: TRBV19; CDR3aa: CASSPGGTGGFTEAFF; CDR3nt: TGTGCCAGTAGTCCCGGCGGGACAGGGGGCTTCACTGAAGCTTTCTTT
d_gene: .; j_gene: TRBJ1-2; abundance: .; v_gene: TRBV5-1; CDR3aa: CASSLGPRGPGVSYGYTF; CDR3nt: TGCGCCAGCAGCTTGGGCCCCCGGGGTCCGGGGGTTAGCTATGGCTACACCTTC
d_gene: .; j_gene: TRBJ2-3; abundance: once; v_gene: TRBV11-3; CDR3aa: CASAARGGGTDTQYF; CDR3nt: TGTGCCAGCGCGGCCCGGGGCGGGGGCACAGATACGCAGTATTTT
d_gene: .; j_gene: TRBJ1-5; abundance: .; v_gene: TRBV5-4; CDR3aa: CASSLGGNNQPQHF; CDR3nt: TGTGCCAGCAGCTTGGGAGGGAACAATCAGCCCCAGCATTTT
d_gene: TRBD1; j_gene: TRBJ1-2; abundance: .; v_gene: TRBV2; CDR3aa: CASSLDRGNRGGYTF; CDR3nt: TGTGCCAGCAGTCTGGACAGGGGGAACCGAGGTGGCTACACCTTC